These T cell receptor beta chains were read from a single sample in a study of blood T cell repertoires in COVID-19. Assay: immunoSEQ multiplex PCR; the TCRdb copy retains only in-frame clones and omits some. The top ten clones hold about 0.54% of a sample with over 150,000 clones, 90% to 95% of them seen once. The specimen was peripheral blood. The receptors stem from a man in his fifties or sixties with acute or convalescent COVID-19. CDR3s include the opening cysteine and the closing phenylalanine or tryptophan. A D gene is named only where the DNA matches it firmly. Some rows have no size entry. The others give once, few or many, or a class for an expanded clone.

clone size: .
J gene: TRBJ2-7
D gene: TRBD1
V gene: TRBV5-1
CDR3 DNA: TGCGCCAGCAGCTTGGCTGGGGGACAGGCGTTCTACGAGCAGTACTTC
CDR3 protein: CASSLAGGQAFYEQYF

clone size: .
J gene: TRBJ2-2
D gene: TRBD2
V gene: TRBV4-2
CDR3 DNA: TGTGCCAGCAGCCCCCGGACTAGCGAGAACACCGGGGAGCTGTTTTTT
CDR3 protein: CASSPRTSENTGELFF

clone size: .
J gene: TRBJ2-2
D gene: .
V gene: TRBV29-1
CDR3 DNA: TGCAGCGCCGCCCCTCGAGCGAACACCGGGGAGCTGTTTTTT
CDR3 protein: CSAAPRANTGELFF

clone size: .
J gene: TRBJ1-2
D gene: .
V gene: TRBV7-2
CDR3 DNA: TGTGCCAGCAGGCTACAGGGTGGGAACTATGGCTACACCTTC
CDR3 protein: CASRLQGGNYGYTF

clone size: .
J gene: TRBJ1-2
D gene: .
V gene: TRBV4-1
CDR3 DNA: TGCGCCCAGGGGCAGGGGACGGATGGCTACACCTTC
CDR3 protein: CAQGQGTDGYTF

clone size: once
J gene: TRBJ2-7
D gene: .
V gene: TRBV15
CDR3 DNA: TGTGCCACCAGCAGAGACCTAGAGTCGAACGAGCAGTACTTC
CDR3 protein: CATSRDLESNEQYF

clone size: .
J gene: TRBJ2-1
D gene: TRBD2
V gene: TRBV3-1/TRBV3-2
CDR3 DNA: TGTGCCAGCAGCCAAGGGACTAGATCGGTGTGGCAGTTCTTC
CDR3 protein: CASSQGTRSVWQFF

clone size: .
J gene: TRBJ2-1
D gene: TRBD2
V gene: TRBV6-2/TRBV6-3
CDR3 DNA: TGTGCCAGCAGTTACTCGAGGATCGGGGGGTCTCCCTCCTACAATGAGCAGTTCTTC
CDR3 protein: CASSYSRIGGSPSYNEQFF

clone size: .
J gene: TRBJ1-2
D gene: .
V gene: TRBV20-1
CDR3 DNA: TGCAGTGCTAGTGGGGAGACCCGAGGTTATGGCTACACCTTC
CDR3 protein: CSASGETRGYGYTF

clone size: .
J gene: TRBJ1-2
D gene: .
V gene: TRBV7-9
CDR3 DNA: TGTGCCAGCAGCTTATCGATTGCAGCGAACTATGGCTACACCTTC
CDR3 protein: CASSLSIAANYGYTF

clone size: .
J gene: TRBJ1-1
D gene: .
V gene: TRBV7-9
CDR3 DNA: TGTGCCAGCAGCTTTTATATGAACACTGAAGCTTTCTTT
CDR3 protein: CASSFYMNTEAFF

clone size: .
J gene: TRBJ1-1
D gene: .
V gene: TRBV19
CDR3 DNA: TGTGCCAGTAGTCCCCACATGAACACTGAAGCTTTCTTT
CDR3 protein: CASSPHMNTEAFF

clone size: .
J gene: TRBJ2-3
D gene: .
V gene: TRBV6-5
CDR3 DNA: TGTGCCAGCAGTTACTCAGCTAGCACAGATACGCAGTATTTT
CDR3 protein: CASSYSASTDTQYF

clone size: .
J gene: TRBJ2-7
D gene: TRBD1
V gene: TRBV7-2
CDR3 DNA: TGTGCCAGCAGCCAGGGACAGGGAGGATTCTACGAGCAGTACTTC
CDR3 protein: CASSQGQGGFYEQYF

clone size: .
J gene: TRBJ2-1
D gene: .
V gene: TRBV18
CDR3 DNA: TGTGCCAGCTCCCAAGGACTACCCACTGAGCAGTTCTTC
CDR3 protein: CASSQGLPTEQFF

clone size: .
J gene: TRBJ2-5
D gene: TRBD2
V gene: TRBV7-8
CDR3 DNA: TGTGCCAGCAGCAACCTAGCGGGAGGTGAGGAGACCCAGTACTTC
CDR3 protein: CASSNLAGGEETQYF

clone size: .
J gene: TRBJ2-1
D gene: .
V gene: TRBV7-2
CDR3 DNA: TGTGCCAGCAGCCCCAGATTTGAGCAGTTCTTC
CDR3 protein: CASSPRFEQFF

clone size: .
J gene: TRBJ2-7
D gene: .
V gene: TRBV5-1
CDR3 DNA: TGCGCCAGCAGCTTGATTAGTGTGAATGAGCAGTACTTC
CDR3 protein: CASSLISVNEQYF

clone size: .
J gene: TRBJ1-6
D gene: TRBD1
V gene: TRBV3-1/TRBV3-2
CDR3 DNA: TGTGCCAGCAGCCCGGACAGGGGGCTTTCACCCCTCCACTTT
CDR3 protein: CASSPDRGLSPLHF

clone size: few
J gene: TRBJ1-6
D gene: TRBD1
V gene: TRBV19
CDR3 DNA: TGTGCCAGTAGTCCTAACGCCGGGACAGGGGGCACTTCACCCCTCCACTTT
CDR3 protein: CASSPNAGTGGTSPLHF

clone size: .
J gene: TRBJ1-6
D gene: .
V gene: TRBV27
CDR3 DNA: TGTGCCAGCAGCGAACGGTCTAATTCACCCCTCCACTTT
CDR3 protein: CASSERSNSPLHF

clone size: .
J gene: TRBJ2-1
D gene: TRBD1
V gene: TRBV7-2
CDR3 DNA: TGTGCCAGCAGCCGGCAACAGGGGGGTCTGAATGAGCAGTTCTTC
CDR3 protein: CASSRQQGGLNEQFF

clone size: .
J gene: TRBJ1-2
D gene: .
V gene: TRBV3-1/TRBV3-2
CDR3 DNA: TGTGCCAGCAGCCAAGGGCCGAACTATGGCTACACCTTC
CDR3 protein: CASSQGPNYGYTF

clone size: .
J gene: TRBJ2-1
D gene: .
V gene: TRBV9
CDR3 DNA: TGTGCCAGCAGCCAGACAGGGATGGGGGGCTACAATGAGCAGTTCTTC
CDR3 protein: CASSQTGMGGYNEQFF

clone size: .
J gene: TRBJ2-5
D gene: .
V gene: TRBV5-1
CDR3 DNA: TGCGCCAGCAGCGATAGTCCGGCCTTCGCTAGCCAGTACTTC
CDR3 protein: CASSDSPAFASQYF